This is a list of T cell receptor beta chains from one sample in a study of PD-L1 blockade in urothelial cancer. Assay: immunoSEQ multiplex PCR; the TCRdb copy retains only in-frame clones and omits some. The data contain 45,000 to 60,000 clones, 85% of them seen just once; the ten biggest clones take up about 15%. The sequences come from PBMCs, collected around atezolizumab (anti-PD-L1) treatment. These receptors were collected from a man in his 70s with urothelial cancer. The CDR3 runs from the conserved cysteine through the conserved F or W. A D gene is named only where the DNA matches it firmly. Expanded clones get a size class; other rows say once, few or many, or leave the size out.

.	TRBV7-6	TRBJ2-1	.	CASSLPHNEQFF	TGTGCCAGCAGCCTACCCCACAATGAGCAGTTCTTC
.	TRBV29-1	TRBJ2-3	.	CSVEGGTGWDTDTQYF	TGCAGCGTTGAAGGGGGAACAGGCTGGGATACAGATACGCAGTATTTT
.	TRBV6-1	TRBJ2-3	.	CASRGRGGAGTQYF	TGTGCCAGCAGGGGACGAGGGGGGGCTGGTACGCAGTATTTT
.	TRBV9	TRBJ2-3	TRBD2	CASSSRLAGRGADTQYF	TGTGCCAGCAGCTCTAGACTAGCGGGAAGAGGGGCAGATACGCAGTATTTT
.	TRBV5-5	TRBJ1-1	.	CASSPAGGTLEAFF	TGTGCCAGCAGCCCCGCGGGGGGAACCCTGGAAGCTTTCTTT
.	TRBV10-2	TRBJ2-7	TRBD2	CASRIAGASYEQYF	TGCGCCAGCAGAATAGCGGGAGCCTCCTACGAGCAGTACTTC
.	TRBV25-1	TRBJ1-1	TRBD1	CASLGRPGTGGFEAFF	TGTGCCAGTCTTGGAAGACCCGGGACAGGTGGTTTTGAAGCTTTCTTT
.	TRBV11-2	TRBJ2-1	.	CASSLGAGYYNEQFF	TGTGCCAGCAGCTTAGGGGCGGGATACTACAATGAGCAGTTCTTC
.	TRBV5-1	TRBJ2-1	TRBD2	CASGVPGLAGDSSYNEQFF	TGCGCCAGCGGCGTGCCGGGACTAGCGGGGGATAGCTCCTACAATGAGCAGTTCTTC
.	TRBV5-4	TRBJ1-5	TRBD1	CATSRGAAGNQPQHF	TGTGCCACCTCCAGGGGGGCTGCAGGAAATCAGCCCCAGCATTTT
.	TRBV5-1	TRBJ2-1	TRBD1	CASSGQGNEQFF	TGCGCCAGCAGCGGACAGGGCAATGAGCAGTTCTTC
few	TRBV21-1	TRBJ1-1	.	CASSKSDRGQNTEAFF	TGTGCCAGCAGCAAATCAGACAGGGGGCAGAACACTGAAGCTTTCTTT
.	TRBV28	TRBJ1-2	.	CASSLVQGNYGYTF	TGTGCCAGCAGTTTAGTTCAGGGTAACTATGGCTACACCTTC